This entry describes one T cell receptor beta chain. As yet, its antigen is unknown. Sorted-subset replicate PCRs used approximately 200 ng of genomic DNA. This amount corresponded to 30,000 to 35,000 T cell genomes. Clones were read by immunoSEQ multiplex PCR, and TCRdb kept only the in-frame ones, dropping some. The table records some 1.1 million clones, around three quarters of them present only once. Donors included only healthy HIV-negative adults lacking recent acute infections or vaccinations. The entry originates in a study of shared clonotypes between healthy human individuals. Overall study findings and caveats: Naive subsets generally exceeded memory subsets in estimated richness.

This CDR3 is 12 amino acids long. V was shortened by 6 bases and J by 7 bases, with 9 bases between the two germline ends. Germline lookup yields CDR1 SNHLY and CDR2 FYNNEI. The rearrangement links TRBV2 to TRBJ2-2; the D gene could be TRBD1 or TRBD2 (5 bases each). The TCR comes from a man between 18 and 29 years old in good health. Some clones in this sample may be carry-over from other donors' samples. Sample: memory CD4+ T cells from PBMCs. The subset was: CD45RA-negative fraction. The DNA for the CDR3 is TGTGCCAGCAGGGGGACGGTCGGGGAGCTGTTTTTT. Residues: CASRGTVGELFF.